A selection of T cell receptor beta chains follows, all from one sample in a study of regulatory T cells in long-lasting Graves disease. TCRdb redid the calling of the multiplex PCR reads with MiXCR, one entry per CDR3 protein. Among roughly 450,000 distinct CDR3 sequences listed, less than 25% were seen once. Here the sequenced sample was peripheral blood mononuclear cells (PBMCs), taken when the disease was refractory, from a patient treated with antithyroid drugs. The source is a female donor with Graves disease. The CDR3 runs from the conserved cysteine through the conserved F or W. A D gene is named only where the DNA matches it firmly. The size entry is marked missing in some rows and otherwise reads once, few, many or a size class.

V gene: TRBV5-1
clone size: few
D gene: TRBD1
J gene: TRBJ2-5
CDR3 protein: CASSLEPGQGWETQYF
CDR3 DNA: TGCGCCAGCAGCCTGGAACCGGGACAGGGATGGGAGACCCAGTACTTC

V gene: TRBV5-1
clone size: .
D gene: .
J gene: TRBJ1-4
CDR3 protein: CASSLLPATNEKLFF
CDR3 DNA: TGCGCCAGCAGCTTGCTCCCTGCAACTAATGAAAAACTGTTTTTT

V gene: TRBV20-1
clone size: many
D gene: TRBD1
J gene: TRBJ1-1
CDR3 protein: CSAGQANTEAFF
CDR3 DNA: TGCAGCGCGGGACAGGCGAACACTGAAGCTTTCTTT

V gene: TRBV12-3/TRBV12-4
clone size: many
D gene: .
J gene: TRBJ1-5
CDR3 protein: CASSLEGGAPQHF
CDR3 DNA: TGTGCCAGCAGTTTAGAGGGTGGGGCTCCCCAGCATTTT

V gene: TRBV30
clone size: .
D gene: TRBD1
J gene: TRBJ1-5
CDR3 protein: CAWRGQGPQHF
CDR3 DNA: TGTGCCTGGAGGGGACAGGGACCCCAGCATTTT

V gene: TRBV6-1
clone size: .
D gene: TRBD2
J gene: TRBJ2-5
CDR3 protein: CASSALRLAGRQETQYF
CDR3 DNA: TGTGCCAGCAGTGCCCTGCGACTAGCGGGGAGACAAGAGACCCAGTACTTC

V gene: TRBV6-5
clone size: few
D gene: .
J gene: TRBJ1-5
CDR3 protein: CASSYKIVGLWGIIQPQHF
CDR3 DNA: TGTGCCAGCAGTTACAAAATCGTAGGCTTATGGGGGATTATTCAGCCCCAGCATTTT

V gene: TRBV12-3/TRBV12-4
clone size: many
D gene: .
J gene: TRBJ2-7
CDR3 protein: CASSGPGRDEQYF
CDR3 DNA: TGTGCCAGCAGTGGACCCGGGCGGGACGAGCAGTACTTC

V gene: TRBV6-1
clone size: .
D gene: .
J gene: TRBJ2-7
CDR3 protein: CASSRAGVYEQYF
CDR3 DNA: TGTGCCAGCAGTCGGGCCGGTGTCTACGAGCAGTACTTC

V gene: TRBV5-1
clone size: few
D gene: TRBD1
J gene: TRBJ1-2
CDR3 protein: CASSASGTGRTNYGYTF
CDR3 DNA: TGCGCCAGCAGCGCATCCGGGACAGGGCGCACCAACTATGGCTACACCTTC

V gene: TRBV11-1
clone size: .
D gene: .
J gene: TRBJ2-1
CDR3 protein: CASSFFHGNNEQFF
CDR3 DNA: TGTGCCAGCAGCTTCTTCCACGGAAACAATGAGCAGTTCTTC

V gene: TRBV13
clone size: many
D gene: .
J gene: TRBJ1-4
CDR3 protein: CASSKEDGVGEKLFF
CDR3 DNA: TGTGCCAGCAGCAAAGAAGACGGAGTCGGCGAAAAACTGTTTTTT

V gene: TRBV10-3
clone size: many
D gene: .
J gene: TRBJ1-2
CDR3 protein: CAISESGTYGYTF
CDR3 DNA: TGTGCCATCAGTGAGTCGGGTACTTATGGCTACACCTTC

V gene: TRBV28
clone size: many
D gene: TRBD1
J gene: TRBJ1-1
CDR3 protein: CASRQGAKNTEAFF
CDR3 DNA: TGTGCCTCACGGCAGGGGGCGAAGAACACTGAAGCTTTCTTT

V gene: TRBV7-9
clone size: .
D gene: .
J gene: TRBJ2-4
CDR3 protein: CASSFHRIAKNIQYF
CDR3 DNA: TGTGCCAGCAGCTTCCATCGGATAGCCAAAAACATTCAGTACTTC

V gene: TRBV5-1
clone size: many
D gene: .
J gene: TRBJ1-1
CDR3 protein: CASSLAPGSTEAFF
CDR3 DNA: TGCGCCAGCAGCTTGGCCCCGGGATCCACTGAAGCTTTCTTT

V gene: TRBV5-6
clone size: .
D gene: .
J gene: TRBJ1-5
CDR3 protein: CASSLGPQSSNQPQHF
CDR3 DNA: TGTGCCAGCAGCTTGGGACCACAGTCCAGCAATCAGCCCCAGCATTTT

V gene: TRBV5-1
clone size: many
D gene: .
J gene: TRBJ1-6
CDR3 protein: CASSLGPNNSPLHF
CDR3 DNA: TGCGCCAGCAGCCTAGGACCGAATAATTCACCCCTCCACTTT

V gene: TRBV2
clone size: .
D gene: .
J gene: TRBJ2-7
CDR3 protein: CASSGEGYHEQHF
CDR3 DNA: TGTGCCAGCAGTGGCGAAGGGTATCACGAGCAGCACTTC

V gene: TRBV7-2
clone size: few
D gene: .
J gene: TRBJ1-5
CDR3 protein: CASSSDRNSNQPQHF
CDR3 DNA: TGTGCCAGCAGCTCTGACAGAAATAGCAATCAGCCCCAGCATTTT

V gene: TRBV27
clone size: .
D gene: TRBD2
J gene: TRBJ2-5
CDR3 protein: CASTRSGAQGTQYF
CDR3 DNA: TGTGCCAGCACCCGTAGCGGGGCCCAGGGGACCCAGTACTTC

V gene: TRBV19
clone size: .
D gene: .
J gene: TRBJ2-7
CDR3 protein: CATQMSATSREQYF
CDR3 DNA: TGTGCCACCCAAATGTCGGCTACCTCTAGAGAGCAGTACTTC

V gene: TRBV6-5
clone size: many
D gene: TRBD1
J gene: TRBJ1-5
CDR3 protein: CASSYLQGQGRGNQPQHF
CDR3 DNA: TGTGCCAGCAGTTATCTACAGGGGCAAGGGAGGGGCAATCAGCCCCAGCATTTT

V gene: TRBV7-9
clone size: few
D gene: TRBD1
J gene: TRBJ1-4
CDR3 protein: CASSTRGRGEKLFF
CDR3 DNA: TGTGCCAGCAGCACAAGGGGGCGCGGTGAAAAACTGTTTTTT

V gene: TRBV7-2
clone size: few
D gene: .
J gene: TRBJ1-5
CDR3 protein: CASSLAPGIRGPQHF
CDR3 DNA: TGTGCCAGCAGCTTAGCACCAGGCATTCGGGGGCCCCAGCATTTT

V gene: TRBV11-2
clone size: .
D gene: .
J gene: TRBJ2-5
CDR3 protein: CASSSGGMTGETQYF
CDR3 DNA: TGTGCCAGCAGCTCAGGGGGGATGACGGGGGAGACCCAGTACTTC

V gene: TRBV10-3
clone size: few
D gene: TRBD2
J gene: TRBJ2-2
CDR3 protein: CAIGAGADTGELFF
CDR3 DNA: TGTGCCATCGGGGCGGGAGCCGACACCGGGGAGCTGTTTTTT

V gene: TRBV12-3/TRBV12-4
clone size: few
D gene: .
J gene: TRBJ1-1
CDR3 protein: CASSLKTAVNTEAFF
CDR3 DNA: TGTGCCAGCAGTTTAAAAACAGCCGTTAACACTGAAGCTTTCTTT

V gene: TRBV5-6
clone size: many
D gene: .
J gene: TRBJ2-7
CDR3 protein: CASSFVSGTHEYF
CDR3 DNA: TGTGCCAGCAGCTTCGTATCCGGGACCCACGAGTACTTC

V gene: TRBV20-1
clone size: many
D gene: .
J gene: TRBJ2-7
CDR3 protein: CSAHPLSGAYEQYF
CDR3 DNA: TGCAGTGCTCACCCACTCTCAGGTGCTTACGAGCAGTACTTC

V gene: TRBV7-9
clone size: many
D gene: TRBD1
J gene: TRBJ1-2
CDR3 protein: CASSDRDRSRGYTF
CDR3 DNA: TGTGCCAGCAGCGACCGGGACAGGTCGCGTGGCTACACCTTC

V gene: TRBV19
clone size: .
D gene: .
J gene: TRBJ2-5
CDR3 protein: CASSRQVQETQYF
CDR3 DNA: TGTGCCAGTAGTAGGCAGGTTCAAGAGACCCAGTACTTC

V gene: TRBV30
clone size: few
D gene: .
J gene: TRBJ1-5
CDR3 protein: CAWRDSRGNQPQHF
CDR3 DNA: TGTGCCTGGAGGGACAGCAGGGGCAATCAGCCCCAGCATTTT

V gene: TRBV7-3
clone size: .
D gene: .
J gene: TRBJ1-6
CDR3 protein: CASSSSSSYNSPLHF
CDR3 DNA: TGTGCCAGCAGCTCCAGTAGCTCCTATAATTCACCCCTCCACTTT

V gene: TRBV24-1
clone size: many
D gene: .
J gene: TRBJ1-5
CDR3 protein: CATNPPGNQPQHF
CDR3 DNA: TGTGCCACCAACCCCCCAGGAAATCAGCCCCAGCATTTT

V gene: TRBV9
clone size: few
D gene: TRBD1
J gene: TRBJ1-2
CDR3 protein: CASSLSTGDNYGYTF
CDR3 DNA: TGTGCCAGCAGTCTCAGTACAGGGGACAACTATGGCTACACCTTC

V gene: TRBV7-8
clone size: .
D gene: .
J gene: TRBJ2-1
CDR3 protein: CASSSGGPPVQNEQFF
CDR3 DNA: TGTGCCAGCAGCTCGGGGGGCCCGCCAGTGCAGAATGAGCAGTTCTTC

V gene: TRBV12-3/TRBV12-4
clone size: .
D gene: .
J gene: TRBJ1-4
CDR3 protein: CASSLGLGASEKLFF
CDR3 DNA: TGTGCCAGCAGTTTAGGGTTGGGGGCAAGTGAAAAACTGTTTTTT

V gene: TRBV24-1
clone size: many
D gene: .
J gene: TRBJ2-4
CDR3 protein: CATSDAKTVNIQYF
CDR3 DNA: TGTGCCACCAGTGACGCAAAGACAGTAAACATTCAGTACTTC

V gene: TRBV10-3
clone size: many
D gene: .
J gene: TRBJ1-5
CDR3 protein: CAISETNQPQHF
CDR3 DNA: TGTGCCATCAGTGAGACAAACCAGCCCCAGCATTTT

V gene: TRBV11-2
clone size: many
D gene: .
J gene: TRBJ1-1
CDR3 protein: CASSLISGATEAFF
CDR3 DNA: TGTGCCAGCAGCTTAATCTCGGGTGCCACTGAAGCTTTCTTT

V gene: TRBV25-1
clone size: few
D gene: TRBD1
J gene: TRBJ1-1
CDR3 protein: CASRAREGGDFEAFF
CDR3 DNA: TGTGCCAGCAGGGCCAGGGAAGGGGGCGACTTTGAAGCTTTCTTT

V gene: TRBV27
clone size: few
D gene: .
J gene: TRBJ1-1
CDR3 protein: CASRGQSTEAFF
CDR3 DNA: TGTGCCAGCCGAGGACAGTCCACTGAAGCTTTCTTT

V gene: TRBV11-3
clone size: many
D gene: .
J gene: TRBJ2-6
CDR3 protein: CASSLGGSSGANVLTF
CDR3 DNA: TGTGCCAGCAGCTTAGGTGGTAGCTCTGGGGCCAACGTCCTGACTTTC

V gene: TRBV20-1
clone size: many
D gene: TRBD2
J gene: TRBJ2-7
CDR3 protein: CSARDLGLAAYYEQYF
CDR3 DNA: TGCAGTGCTAGAGATCTGGGACTAGCGGCATACTACGAGCAGTACTTC

V gene: TRBV28
clone size: .
D gene: TRBD1
J gene: TRBJ2-5
CDR3 protein: CASSQNRGQETQYF
CDR3 DNA: TGTGCCAGCTCTCAAAACAGGGGCCAAGAGACCCAGTACTTC

V gene: TRBV7-2
clone size: few
D gene: .
J gene: TRBJ1-5
CDR3 protein: CASSLGWSNQPQHF
CDR3 DNA: TGTGCCAGCAGCTTAGGATGGAGCAATCAGCCCCAGCATTTT

V gene: TRBV20-1
clone size: few
D gene: TRBD2
J gene: TRBJ2-1
CDR3 protein: CSARYSPRGLDEQFF
CDR3 DNA: TGCAGTGCTCGTTACTCACCCCGGGGACTAGATGAGCAGTTCTTC

V gene: TRBV30
clone size: .
D gene: .
J gene: TRBJ1-1
CDR3 protein: CAWSVGGASAKAFF
CDR3 DNA: TGTGCCTGGAGTGTTGGCGGGGCCAGCGCTAAAGCTTTCTTT

V gene: TRBV12-3/TRBV12-4
clone size: .
D gene: TRBD1
J gene: TRBJ1-1
CDR3 protein: CASSRGQGAKGEAFF
CDR3 DNA: TGTGCCAGCAGTAGAGGACAGGGGGCTAAGGGTGAAGCTTTCTTT

V gene: TRBV10-3
clone size: .
D gene: .
J gene: TRBJ1-5
CDR3 protein: CAISEWADSNQPQHF
CDR3 DNA: TGTGCCATCAGTGAGTGGGCGGACTCTAATCAGCCCCAGCATTTT

V gene: TRBV29-1
clone size: few
D gene: .
J gene: TRBJ1-3
CDR3 protein: CSAQGTGNTIYF
CDR3 DNA: TGCAGCGCCCAGGGGACTGGAAACACCATATATTTT

V gene: TRBV28
clone size: many
D gene: TRBD1
J gene: TRBJ1-1
CDR3 protein: CASSYDGTVITEAFF
CDR3 DNA: TGTGCCAGCAGTTATGACGGGACAGTAATCACTGAAGCTTTCTTT

V gene: TRBV2
clone size: many
D gene: .
J gene: TRBJ1-1
CDR3 protein: CASSRKQTGPEAFF
CDR3 DNA: TGTGCCAGCAGTCGCAAACAGACAGGACCTGAAGCTTTCTTT

V gene: TRBV28
clone size: many
D gene: .
J gene: TRBJ2-5
CDR3 protein: CASRNPRIQETQYF
CDR3 DNA: TGTGCCAGCAGGAATCCAAGAATCCAAGAGACCCAGTACTTC

V gene: TRBV9
clone size: .
D gene: .
J gene: TRBJ2-7
CDR3 protein: CASSVGRQRDEQYF
CDR3 DNA: TGTGCCAGCAGCGTAGGGCGGCAGCGCGACGAGCAGTACTTC

V gene: TRBV11-2
clone size: few
D gene: TRBD2
J gene: TRBJ2-3
CDR3 protein: CASSLGSGISDTQYF
CDR3 DNA: TGTGCCAGCAGCTTGGGTAGCGGGATATCAGATACGCAGTATTTT